This TCR beta chain stems from a study of blood T cell repertoires in COVID-19. At the level of the study: In each case, the material was cDNA or gDNA derived from T cells, B-cell-depleted T cells, or PBMCs.

As handled by the study authors: It was from reference gene primer amplification that nucleated cell counts were estimated. The table came from immunoSEQ multiplex PCR; TCRdb's copy has only in-frame clones and leaves some out. The V and J calls and clone size come from that table; D and trimming were worked out from the DNA. The table has some 70,000 clones, around 90% seen once. Germline V CDR1 and CDR2: MNHEY, SMNVEV (reference sequence). Trimming left V 6 bases short and J 7 bases short, with 10 bases between. The CDR3 length is 13 residues. Seattle patients were enrolled while actively infected and followed longitudinally.

The chain uses TRBV27 and TRBJ1-6, with unresolved D. The source is a woman in her forties or fifties with COVID-19, enrolled during active disease. Sequences were obtained from peripheral blood. Here the CDR3 reads CASSQRENSPLHF. In nucleotides, the CDR3 is TGTGCCAGCAGCCAGAGGGAGAATTCACCCCTCCACTTT.